The clone carrying this T cell receptor beta chain was detected a few times. The germline V gene encodes CDR1 SGHRS and CDR2 YFSETQ. Unmatched junction bases numbered 22, after V lost 3 bases and J lost 0 bases. This CDR3 contains 21 residues. The sample belongs to a study of blood T cell repertoires in COVID-19. As for the study in general: Sites in the United States, Italy and Spain provided acute and convalescent COVID-19 samples. In each case, the material was cDNA or gDNA derived from T cells, B-cell-depleted T cells, or PBMCs.

The authors' processing: Counts of nucleated cells, estimated from reference gene primer amplification, were obtained. Method: immunoSEQ multiplex PCR; TCRdb's copy keeps in-frame clones and lacks some. Clone size and V and J calls were adopted from that table, with D and trimming inferred from the DNA. This table has approximately 68,000 clones, roughly 86% appearing once. The TCR was taken from an older woman with acute or convalescent COVID-19. Sequenced input: peripheral blood. J is TRBJ1-1 and V is TRBV5-1; 8 bases are a match to TRBD1. The CDR3: CASSSGPVERRGLHMNTEAFF. The DNA of the CDR3 is TGCGCCAGCAGCTCCGGCCCCGTCGAACGCAGGGGGCTTCACATGAACACTGAAGCTTTCTTT.